This T cell receptor beta chain was observed in a study of blood T cell repertoires in COVID-19. Study details: Sources were T cells, B-cell-depleted T cells, or PBMCs; the material itself was cDNA or gDNA.

Clones were read by immunoSEQ multiplex PCR, and TCRdb kept only the in-frame ones, dropping some. The sample lists fewer than 200,000 clones, around 85% seen once, with around 8.9% in the top ten. There are a few counts of this clone. From germline, CDR1 is SGHRS and CDR2 YFSETQ. The CDR3 covers 16 residues. The trim removed 4 bases at V and 2 bases at J, leaving 6 bases unmatched. Seattle's cohort entered during active infection and was followed longitudinally. The chain recombines TRBV5-1 with TRBJ2-1; TRBD2 aligns across 10 bases. The sequence came from a woman older than 75 with COVID-19, enrolled during active disease. Material: peripheral blood. CDR3 sequence reads: CASSARLAGPYNEQFF. CDR3 bases: TGCGCCAGCAGCGCCAGACTAGCGGGCCCCTACAATGAGCAGTTCTTC.